Below, 19 T cell receptor beta chains from the same sample are listed, as sequenced in a study of blood T cells in healthy people across ages. Then a second PCR, running roughly 7 to 11 cycles, was carried out with a sample-barcoded 5' primer and a J-beta primer mix. TCRdb reprocessed the 5' RACE reads with MiXCR, giving one entry per CDR3 protein. The data hold about 1.4 million distinct CDR3 sequences, with 59% observed a single time. Sequencing was performed on blood. These receptors came from a man younger than 35 in good health.

V is TRBV6-5 and J is TRBJ2-7; D gene ambiguous. Germline values: CDR1 MNHEY, CDR2 SVGAGI. Trimming cost V 4 bases and J 2 bases, with 12 bases left between them. The CDR3 is 14 amino acids. CDR3 DNA: TGTGCCAGCAGTTCCCCCAGCCTGACCTACGAGCAGTACTTC. Its translation is CASSSPSLTYEQYF.

The chain uses TRBV20-1 and TRBJ2-7; D is undetermined. Germline lookup yields CDR1 DFQATT and CDR2 SNEGSKA (reference sequence). V gave up 3 bases and J gave up 2 bases, with 11 bases separating them. The CDR3 is 13 amino acids. The CDR3 bases are TGCAGTGCTAGCCGAGACAACGCCTACGAGCAGTACTTC. Translated, it gives CSASRDNAYEQYF.

This chain connects TRBV4-1 to TRBJ1-5; 7 nucleotides line up with TRBD1. V lost 0 bases, J lost 4 bases, and 3 bases stayed unmatched. Germline CDR1 and CDR2: MGHRA and YSYEKL. This CDR3 contains 15 residues. The CDR3 coding sequence is TGCGCCAGCAGCCAAGACGGGACAGAAAATCAGCCCCAGCATTTT. Protein: CASSQDGTENQPQHF.

This sequence joins TRBV29-1 and TRBJ1-1; D remains unclear. V lost 0 bases and J lost 0, with 8 bases in between. Germline V gene lookup returns CDR1 SQVTM and CDR2 ANQGSEA. CDR3 length: 14 amino acids. CDR3 nucleotides: TGCAGCGTTGAAGAGCTTGCGGTGAACACTGAAGCTTTCTTT. Encoded protein: CSVEELAVNTEAFF.

The table lists this clonotype with many counts. The junction departs from the called germline gene at one end, perhaps through a read error. In DNA, the CDR3 is TGCAGCGCTGAATTGAAACCAGAGACCCAGTACTTC. Translated: CSAELKPETQYF. The chain carries TRBV29-1 and TRBJ2-5; D remains unclear. Germline V gives CDR1 SQVTM, CDR2 ANQGSEA. The CDR3 sequence is 12 residues long.

This chain connects TRBV7-9 to TRBJ1-2, with D maybe TRBD1 (6 bases). The CDR3 sequence is 14 residues long. V lost 10 bases and J 0 bases, leaving 15 bases between the germline ends. CDR1 SEHNR and CDR2 FQNEAQ come from the germline V gene (reference sequence). The CDR3 nucleotides read TGTGCCACCTGGACAGTCTTTGCTAACTATGGCTACACCTTC. This gives the protein CATWTVFANYGYTF. The whole variable domain, filled in from reference TRBV7-9 and TRBJ1-2, reads DTGVSQNPRHKITKRGQNVTFRCDPISEHNRLYWYRQTLGQGPEFLTYFQNEAQLEKSRLLSDRFSAERPKGSFSTLEIQRTEQGDSAMYLCATWTVFANYGYTFGSGTRLTVV.

This chain uses TRBV29-1 with TRBJ1-2; TRBD1 matches at 10 bases. The V gene end was trimmed by 1 base and the J gene end by 3 bases; junction bases not matched to a gene: 5. Germline lookup yields CDR1 SQVTM and CDR2 ANQGSEA. The CDR3 contains 15 residues. CDR3 nucleotides: TGCAGCGTTGAAGGTGGGACAGGGGCCGACTATGGCTACACCTTC. It translates to CSVEGGTGADYGYTF.

The chain joins TRBV29-1 to TRBJ1-2; 11 positions match TRBD1. Trimming took 1 base from V and 7 from J; bases not matched to a gene: 5. Germline V gene sequence: CDR1 SQVTM, CDR2 ANQGSEA. This CDR3 has 14 residues. The CDR3 here is CSVEVGQGARGYTF. CDR3 bases: TGCAGCGTTGAAGTAGGACAGGGGGCGCGTGGCTACACCTTC.

The genes are TRBV5-1 and TRBJ2-6; TRBD1 is a possible D gene (5 bases). The CDR3 sequence is 17 residues long. With 1 base removed from V and 2 bases from J, the gap between germline ends came to 13 bases. Germline V gene data show CDR1 as SGHRS and CDR2 as YFSETQ. CDR3 nucleotides: TGCGCCAGCAGCTTGTCCAGGGTACCTCCTGGGGCCAACGTCCTGACTTTC. It is translated as CASSLSRVPPGANVLTF. Supplemented by reference TRBV5-1 and TRBJ2-6, the full variable domain reads KAGVTQTPRYLIKTRGQQVTLSCSPISGHRSVSWYQQTPGQGLQFLFEYFSETQRNKGNFPGRFSGRQFSNSRSEMNVSTLELGDSALYLCASSLSRVPPGANVLTFGAGSRLTVL.

A word on this clonotype: An end of the junction differs from the germline gene, which may be a read error. This chain joins TRBV5-1 and TRBJ2-4, with TRBD2 matching over 9 bases. The better agreement between TRBJ2-7 and the DNA end casts doubt on the J call. Germline V gene data show CDR1 as SGHRS and CDR2 as YFSETQ. This CDR3 has 14 residues. Here the CDR3 reads CASSLAGDNYEQYF. DNA for the CDR3: TGTGCCAGCAGTTTAGCGGGGGATAACTACGAGCAGTACTTC.

The chain combines TRBV5-1 with TRBJ2-7, with D possibly TRBD1 on 5 matching bases. Germline V lookup: CDR1 SGHRS, CDR2 YFSETQ. V lost 4 bases and J lost 7, with 12 bases in between. The CDR3 has 12 residues. In DNA form, the CDR3 reads TGCGCCAGCAGCATGGCAGGGTATGAGCAGTACTTC. Amino acids: CASSMAGYEQYF.

This clonotype was observed a single time. This chain links TRBV9 with TRBJ2-7; 8 nucleotides line up with TRBD2. V lost 3 bases to trimming and J lost 8 bases; unmatched junction nucleotides: 7. The CDR3 has 13 amino acids. Germline V lookup: CDR1 SGDLS, CDR2 YYNGEE. The CDR3 spells CASSEGSGAQQYF. The CDR3 nucleotides read TGTGCCAGCAGCGAGGGTAGCGGGGCGCAGCAGTACTTC.

This clonotype was detected only once. The DNA of the CDR3 is TGCAGCGTTCAACCTTCCTCCTACGAGCAGTACTTC. The encoded protein is CSVQPSSYEQYF. This chain links TRBV29-1 with TRBJ2-7; D call uncertain. The CDR3 is made up of 12 amino acids. Trimming cost V 5 bases and J 0 bases, with 8 bases left between them. Germline CDR1 SQVTM, CDR2 ANQGSEA.

The rearrangement links TRBV7-2 to TRBJ2-1, with 13 nucleotides matching TRBD2. CDR1 is SGHTA, CDR2 FQGNSA, per germline. With 2 bases clipped from V and 8 bases from J, the junction kept 3 bases outside the gene matches. This CDR3 contains 15 residues. The CDR3 region has the DNA TGTGCCAGCAGCTTAACTAGCGGGGGGGCCTATGAGCAGTTCTTC. It is translated as CASSLTSGGAYEQFF.

The J gene is TRBJ2-3, the V gene TRBV11-2; tentative D call: TRBD2 (6 bases). Germline CDR1 and CDR2: SGHAT and FQNNGV. CDR3 size: 16 residues. V shed 1 base and J shed 4 bases, with 15 bases lying between them. CDR3 bases: TGTGCCAGCAGCTTAGTCCCGGGAGTGCTCTCAGATACGCAGTATTTT. This gives the protein CASSLVPGVLSDTQYF.

The chain carries TRBV20-1 and TRBJ2-5, with 10 bases identical to TRBD2. The J call may not be correct, given that the DNA end is closer to TRBJ2-7. The CDR3 runs 15 residues. Germline CDR1 reads DFQATT; CDR2 reads SNEGSKA (reference sequence). The CDR3 DNA reads TGCAGTGCTAGAATACTACTAGCGGGATATGGCGAGCAGTACTTC. Protein sequence: CSARILLAGYGEQYF.

The V and J genes are TRBV9 and TRBJ2-1, with D unclear. With the DNA end fitting TRBJ2-7 better, the J assignment may be wrong. There are 13 residues in the CDR3. Germline-derived CDR1 and CDR2 are SGDLS and YYNGEE. The CDR3 is CASSPPLVGEQYF. Here the CDR3 DNA reads TGTGCCAGCAGCCCCCCCCTCGTGGGAGAGCAGTACTTC.

The chain combines TRBV2 with TRBJ2-5, with 7 nucleotides matching TRBD2. CDR1 and CDR2 from the germline V gene are SNHLY and FYNNEI. The CDR3 runs to 16 residues. J was trimmed by 11 bases and V by 5 bases; bases with no gene match: 20. The CDR3 loop is CASSFSREGSYNEQYF. The CDR3 DNA is TGTGCCAGCAGTTTTTCCAGGGAGGGATCCTACAATGAGCAGTACTTC.

V gene TRBV29-1 combines with J gene TRBJ2-7; D gene unclear. The CDR3 loop spans 13 amino acids. The germline CDR1 and CDR2 sequences are SQVTM and ANQGSEA. V dropped 4 bases and J dropped 3 bases, with 13 bases sitting between them. The CDR3: CSVVGNLGYEQYF. In nucleotides, the CDR3 is TGCAGCGTTGTAGGGAACCTTGGCTACGAGCAGTACTTC.